Listed below are T cell receptor beta chains from one sample, sequenced in a study of shared clonotypes between healthy human individuals. Using immunoSEQ multiplex PCR, the repertoire was profiled, and TCRdb retains in-frame clones only, with some absent. Here the sample spans 850,000 to 1,100,000 clones, roughly 80% being singletons. Sequencing input: memory CD4+ T cells from PBMCs. The receptor source for this set is a man aged 18 to 35 in good health. Some clones in this sample may be carry-over from other donors' samples. CDR3s include the opening cysteine and the closing phenylalanine or tryptophan. Each record gives: J gene, V gene, D gene, CDR3 protein, CDR3 DNA. A D gene is named only where the DNA matches it firmly.

TRBJ1-1 | TRBV18 | TRBD1 | CASSPPGTGRTEAFF | TGTGCCAGCTCACCCCCCGGGACAGGGAGGACTGAAGCTTTCTTT
TRBJ2-1 | TRBV28 | - | CASSYVYNEQFF | TGTGCCAGCAGTTACGTCTACAATGAGCAGTTCTTC
TRBJ2-5 | TRBV28 | - | CASSPTLGRRETQYF | TGTGCCAGCAGTCCCACCTTGGGCCGGCGAGAGACCCAGTACTTC
TRBJ2-5 | TRBV5-8 | TRBD2 | CASSLGASGIQETQYF | TGTGCCAGCAGCTTGGGGGCAAGCGGGATCCAAGAGACCCAGTACTTC
TRBJ2-2 | TRBV9 | - | CASSVREGATGELFF | TGTGCCAGCAGCGTAAGGGAGGGGGCGACCGGGGAGCTGTTTTTT
TRBJ2-1 | TRBV10-1 | - | CASSESRGSYNEQFF | TGCGCCAGCAGTGAGTCCCGGGGCTCCTACAATGAGCAGTTCTTC
TRBJ2-1 | TRBV7-9 | - | CASSLALDEQFF | TGTGCCAGCAGCTTAGCACTGGATGAGCAGTTCTTC
TRBJ2-1 | TRBV7-2 | TRBD2 | CASSPTSGRGFRLQFF | TGTGCCAGCAGCCCCACTAGCGGGAGAGGATTTAGGTTGCAGTTCTTC
TRBJ1-2 | TRBV6-1 | TRBD1 | CASSEWGQSQGYTF | TGTGCCAGCAGTGAATGGGGACAGAGCCAGGGCTACACCTTC
TRBJ1-2 | TRBV18 | - | CASSPPDRTVTGYGYTF | TGTGCCAGCTCACCACCGGATAGGACCGTAACTGGATATGGCTACACCTTC
TRBJ1-4 | TRBV28 | TRBD1 | CASSSPGQGDEKLFF | TGTGCCAGCAGTTCCCCGGGACAGGGAGATGAAAAACTGTTTTTT
TRBJ2-3 | TRBV7-3 | - | CASSLVASAQGDTQYF | TGTGCCAGCAGCTTAGTAGCCAGCGCCCAAGGAGATACGCAGTATTTT
TRBJ1-3 | TRBV28 | TRBD1 | CASSSLGTGAGNTIYF | TGTGCCAGCAGTTCCCTGGGGACAGGGGCTGGAAACACCATATATTTT
TRBJ1-1 | TRBV15 | - | CATSRGKRTEAFF | TGTGCCACCAGCAGGGGTAAACGCACTGAAGCTTTCTTT
TRBJ2-7 | TRBV5-5 | - | CASSSQGANEQYF | TGTGCCAGCAGCTCCCAAGGGGCCAACGAGCAGTACTTC
TRBJ2-7 | TRBV4-3 | TRBD1 | CASSQDAGQGREQYF | TGCGCCAGCAGCCAAGATGCGGGACAGGGACGCGAGCAGTACTTC